This paragraph covers one T cell receptor beta chain sequence. Its antigen is not known. CDR1 LGHNA and CDR2 YSLEER come from the germline V gene. CDR3 length: 13 residues. V was trimmed by 4 bases and J by 10 bases, leaving 14 bases between them. The table came from immunoSEQ multiplex PCR; TCRdb's copy has only in-frame clones and leaves some out. The table shows 2 million to 2.5 million clones, with about 92% occurring only once. These data come from a study of shared clonotypes between healthy human individuals. General study results and limits: Though the depth was large, rarefaction showed that sorted-subset sequencing was incomplete.

The chain joins TRBV4-3 to TRBJ2-1; a possible D gene is TRBD2 (5 bases). The sequenced sample was naive CD4+ T cells from PBMCs. Subset given: CD45RA+ positively selected. This receptor was identified in a man aged 18 to 35 in good health. Some clones in this sample may be carry-over from other donors' samples. CDR3 coding DNA: TGCGCCAGCAGCCGCCAATACCCGGGGGAGCAGTTCTTC. Encoded protein: CASSRQYPGEQFF.